These 22 T cell receptor beta chains came from one sample sequenced in a study of T-cell memory formation after mild COVID-19. Via MiXCR, TCRdb re-called the 5' RACE reads, giving one row per CDR3 protein. The sample lists about 90,000 distinct CDR3 sequences, about 13% occurring once. Sequencing was performed on PBMCs or a T cell subset sorted from them (not recorded which). These receptors all stem from an adult woman who had mild COVID-19 (a few samples of this study predate the infection). Cell type and time point are not known.

J is TRBJ2-2 and V is TRBV9; 7 bases are a match to TRBD2. Trimming at V came to 5 bases and at J to 0 bases, leaving 7 bases not matched to a gene. Germline assignment: CDR1 SGDLS and CDR2 YYNGEE. The CDR3 totals 16 residues. Here the CDR3 DNA reads TGTGCCAGCAGTGCCAGCGGGGCTCCGAACACCGGGGAGCTGTTTTTT. It specifies CASSASGAPNTGELFF.

This clonotype was detected only a few times. This chain uses TRBV4-2 with TRBJ2-5, with 8 bases that match TRBD2. Looked up from germline, CDR1 is LGHNA and CDR2 is YNFKEQ. Germline trimming cut 1 base from V and 1 base from J; bases unmatched to any gene: 5. The CDR3 has 16 residues. CDR3 sequence: CASSQALAGLQETQYF. As DNA, the CDR3 is TGTGCCAGCAGCCAAGCGCTAGCGGGCCTCCAAGAGACCCAGTACTTC.

J is TRBJ2-7 and V is TRBV4-1, with D perhaps TRBD2 (6 bases). Germline V gives CDR1 MGHRA, CDR2 YSYEKL. With 2 bases removed from V and 2 bases from J, the gap between germline ends came to 13 bases. CDR3 size: 15 residues. CDR3 coding DNA: TGCGCCAGCAGCCAAACGACTAGTTTCACCTACGAGCAGTACTTC. Residues: CASSQTTSFTYEQYF.

This clonotype came up many times. The CDR3 loop reads CASSQEGTNTDTQYF. The CDR3 region has the DNA TGTGCCAGCAGCCAAGAAGGGACGAACACAGATACGCAGTATTTT. V is TRBV4-2 and J is TRBJ2-3; D might be TRBD1 or TRBD2, each matching 5 bases. From germline, CDR1 is LGHNA and CDR2 YNFKEQ. V dropped 0 bases and J dropped 2 bases, with 9 bases sitting between them. CDR3 length: 15 amino acids.

The chain recombines TRBV4-1 with TRBJ2-5; a possible D gene is TRBD2 (6 bases). The CDR3 length is 17 residues. The germline gives CDR1 MGHRA, CDR2 YSYEKL. With 0 bases removed from V and 0 bases from J, the gap between germline ends came to 14 bases. The CDR3 is CASSQDPGVANQETQYF. The CDR3 DNA is TGCGCCAGCAGCCAAGATCCGGGGGTGGCAAACCAAGAGACCCAGTACTTC.

This chain uses TRBV7-9 with TRBJ1-2, with D hard to call. Germline lookup yields CDR1 SEHNR and CDR2 FQNEAQ (reference sequence). Trimming shortened V by 2 bases and J by 4 bases, and 11 bases separated the two germline ends. The CDR3 loop spans 14 amino acids. The CDR3 is CASSLSEQIYGYTF. CDR3 sequence (DNA): TGTGCCAGCAGCTTATCTGAACAGATCTATGGCTACACCTTC.

This chain joins TRBV7-9 and TRBJ2-3, with 11 nucleotides matching TRBD2. This CDR3 contains 15 residues. V shed 5 bases and J 5 bases; nucleotides not matched to a gene: 6. The germline V gene has CDR1 SEHNR and CDR2 FQNEAQ (reference sequence). CDR3 amino acids: CASSQGLADEDTQYF. CDR3 sequence (DNA): TGTGCCAGCAGCCAGGGACTAGCGGACGAAGATACGCAGTATTTT.

This clonotype was found a few times. The chain employs TRBV25-1 and TRBJ2-7, with 7 bases lining up with TRBD1. CDR1 MGHDK and CDR2 SYGVNS come from the germline V gene. The CDR3 extends over 15 amino acids. The J segment lost 4 bases and the V segment lost 5 bases, leaving 11 bases of the junction unmatched. For the CDR3, the DNA is TGTGCCAGCAGTTGGGGGACAGAGGGTCCTTACGAGCAGTACTTC. This codes for CASSWGTEGPYEQYF.

This clonotype appeared a few times. The V call is TRBV12-3 or TRBV12-4, the J call TRBJ2-1; D tentatively reads TRBD1 or TRBD2 (5 bases each). The CDR3 is 15 residues long. V gave up 6 bases and J gave up 9 bases, with 21 bases separating them. In nucleotides, the CDR3 is TGTGCCAGCAGAGGGGCTAGCTACAATGACGCTGAGCAGTTCTTC. Its protein is CASRGASYNDAEQFF.

This clonotype has more than one count but fewer than ten. The genes are TRBV4-1 and TRBJ1-1; D is perhaps TRBD1 (5 bases). The germline gives CDR1 MGHRA, CDR2 YSYEKL. V lost 4 bases and J lost 4, with 19 bases in between. The CDR3 is 16 residues long. CDR3 DNA: TGCGCCAGCAGCCTCCAATGGGGGGAAAAAGGCACTGAAGCTTTCTTT. Protein: CASSLQWGEKGTEAFF.

This clonotype was seen only a few times. The chain recombines TRBV7-6 with TRBJ2-3, with a tentative D call TRBD1 (6 bases). CDR3 length: 20 amino acids. V gave up 5 bases and J gave up 2 bases, with 29 bases separating them. The V gene's germline CDR1 is SGHVS and CDR2 FNYEAQ. CDR3 bases: TGTGCCAGCAGCCACCACTCGCAGCCCCCGGGACACCTATTCACAGATACGCAGTATTTT. Translating gives CASSHHSQPPGHLFTDTQYF. The entire variable domain, with the rest obtained from reference TRBV7-6 and TRBJ2-3, is as follows: GAGVSQSPRYKVTKRGQDVALRCDPISGHVSLYWYRQALGQGPEFLTYFNYEAQQDKSGLPNDRFSAERPEGSISTLTIQRTEQRDSAMYRCASSHHSQPPGHLFTDTQYFGPGTRLTVL.

This clonotype was counted a few times. The chain couples TRBV6-6 to TRBJ1-2; no firm D call. Germline CDR1 is MNHNY and CDR2 is SVGAGI (reference sequence). Trimming stripped 0 bases from V and 2 bases from J, with 13 bases between. The CDR3 is 16 residues long. DNA of the CDR3: TGTGCCAGCAGTTACTCGGGGAATACCTTAAACTATGGCTACACCTTC. Translation gives CASSYSGNTLNYGYTF.

There are a few counts of this clonotype. For the CDR3, the DNA is TGTGCCAGCAGCGTCCCCGGGACAGGGGTAGACAATGAGCAGTTCTTC. Encoded protein: CASSVPGTGVDNEQFF. This chain connects TRBV9 to TRBJ2-1; 10 bases map to TRBD1. This CDR3 has 16 amino acids. Trimming at V came to 2 bases and at J to 5 bases, leaving 7 bases not matched to a gene. The V gene's germline CDR1 is SGDLS and CDR2 YYNGEE.

This clonotype was detected many times. The V call is TRBV20-1, the J call TRBJ2-7; TRBD1 matches 9 bases. V lost 5 bases and J lost 3; bases outside the gene matches: 5. This CDR3 is 13 amino acids long. Germline V lookup: CDR1 DFQATT, CDR2 SNEGSKA (reference sequence). The CDR3 loop is CSAPGDRDYEQYF. For the CDR3, the DNA is TGCAGTGCTCCCGGGGACAGGGACTACGAGCAGTACTTC.

The chain carries TRBV12-3 or TRBV12-4 and TRBJ2-2, with D possibly matching TRBD1 (6 bases). V shed 6 bases and J shed 9 bases, with 14 bases lying between them. The CDR3 is 13 amino acids. The CDR3: CASSYLDSWELFF. As DNA, the CDR3 is TGTGCCAGCAGCTATCTGGACAGTTGGGAGCTGTTTTTT.

The rearrangement links TRBV7-9 to TRBJ1-2, with D possibly matching TRBD1 (6 bases). CDR3 size: 13 residues. V was cut by 1 base and J by 7 bases, with 10 bases left in between. Per the germline V gene, CDR1 is SEHNR and CDR2 is FQNEAQ (reference sequence). The CDR3 is CASSLDREAGYTF. As DNA, the CDR3 is TGTGCCAGCAGCTTAGACAGGGAGGCTGGCTACACCTTC.

This clonotype was detected only a few times. The chain is built from TRBV7-2 and TRBJ2-2; 12 bases fit TRBD2. The CDR3 length is 18 residues. Germline V gene sequence: CDR1 SGHTA, CDR2 FQGNSA. The J segment lost 5 bases and the V segment lost 1 base, leaving 8 bases of the junction unmatched. CDR3 amino acids: CASSLERLAGEWTGELFF. As DNA, the CDR3 is TGTGCCAGCAGCTTAGAAAGACTAGCGGGAGAATGGACCGGGGAGCTGTTTTTT.

This chain uses TRBV5-1 with TRBJ2-7, with a tentative D call TRBD2 (5 bases). Between the trimmed V and J ends, which lost 4 bases and 0 bases, there was a span of 17 bases. The CDR3 is made up of 16 amino acids. The germline V gene encodes CDR1 SGHRS and CDR2 YFSETQ. This CDR3 reads CASSPETSYSSYEQYF. The CDR3 nucleotides read TGCGCCAGCAGCCCAGAAACTAGTTATAGCTCCTACGAGCAGTACTTC.

V and J are TRBV20-1 and TRBJ2-7; D call uncertain. Germline CDR1 is DFQATT and CDR2 is SNEGSKA (reference sequence). Trimming took 6 bases from V and 0 from J, leaving 21 bases between them. The CDR3 is made up of 16 amino acids. The CDR3 here is CSAQTPLAKSSYEQYF. The CDR3 nucleotides are TGCAGTGCCCAGACTCCCCTGGCGAAGAGCTCCTACGAGCAGTACTTC.

This clonotype has just a few counts. The chain recombines TRBV5-1 with TRBJ2-1, with D hard to call. The germline V and J ends were trimmed by 0 bases and 6 bases, with 7 bases remaining between them. The germline gives CDR1 SGHRS, CDR2 YFSETQ. CDR3 size: 13 residues. In DNA form, the CDR3 reads TGCGCCAGCAGCTTGGATTGGGGCAATGAGCAGTTCTTC. Its translation is CASSLDWGNEQFF.

V gene TRBV2 combines with J gene TRBJ2-5; 9 positions match TRBD2. CDR3 length: 19 residues. Germline CDR1 and CDR2: SNHLY and FYNNEI. The junction had 14 bases not matched to a gene; V was cut back by 1 base and J by 2 bases. As DNA, the CDR3 is TGTGCCAGCAGTGAAGGTTTAACTTTTCTAGCGGGACTACAAGAGACCCAGTACTTC. Its translation: CASSEGLTFLAGLQETQYF.

This clonotype showed up just a few times. The V call is TRBV4-2, the J call TRBJ2-3; a possible D gene is TRBD2 (5 bases). The length of the CDR3 is 15 residues. With 0 bases removed from V and 2 bases from J, the gap between germline ends came to 9 bases. From germline, CDR1 is LGHNA and CDR2 YNFKEQ. CDR3 protein: CASSQDGGDTDTQYF. The CDR3 DNA reads as TGTGCCAGCAGCCAAGATGGAGGCGACACAGATACGCAGTATTTT.